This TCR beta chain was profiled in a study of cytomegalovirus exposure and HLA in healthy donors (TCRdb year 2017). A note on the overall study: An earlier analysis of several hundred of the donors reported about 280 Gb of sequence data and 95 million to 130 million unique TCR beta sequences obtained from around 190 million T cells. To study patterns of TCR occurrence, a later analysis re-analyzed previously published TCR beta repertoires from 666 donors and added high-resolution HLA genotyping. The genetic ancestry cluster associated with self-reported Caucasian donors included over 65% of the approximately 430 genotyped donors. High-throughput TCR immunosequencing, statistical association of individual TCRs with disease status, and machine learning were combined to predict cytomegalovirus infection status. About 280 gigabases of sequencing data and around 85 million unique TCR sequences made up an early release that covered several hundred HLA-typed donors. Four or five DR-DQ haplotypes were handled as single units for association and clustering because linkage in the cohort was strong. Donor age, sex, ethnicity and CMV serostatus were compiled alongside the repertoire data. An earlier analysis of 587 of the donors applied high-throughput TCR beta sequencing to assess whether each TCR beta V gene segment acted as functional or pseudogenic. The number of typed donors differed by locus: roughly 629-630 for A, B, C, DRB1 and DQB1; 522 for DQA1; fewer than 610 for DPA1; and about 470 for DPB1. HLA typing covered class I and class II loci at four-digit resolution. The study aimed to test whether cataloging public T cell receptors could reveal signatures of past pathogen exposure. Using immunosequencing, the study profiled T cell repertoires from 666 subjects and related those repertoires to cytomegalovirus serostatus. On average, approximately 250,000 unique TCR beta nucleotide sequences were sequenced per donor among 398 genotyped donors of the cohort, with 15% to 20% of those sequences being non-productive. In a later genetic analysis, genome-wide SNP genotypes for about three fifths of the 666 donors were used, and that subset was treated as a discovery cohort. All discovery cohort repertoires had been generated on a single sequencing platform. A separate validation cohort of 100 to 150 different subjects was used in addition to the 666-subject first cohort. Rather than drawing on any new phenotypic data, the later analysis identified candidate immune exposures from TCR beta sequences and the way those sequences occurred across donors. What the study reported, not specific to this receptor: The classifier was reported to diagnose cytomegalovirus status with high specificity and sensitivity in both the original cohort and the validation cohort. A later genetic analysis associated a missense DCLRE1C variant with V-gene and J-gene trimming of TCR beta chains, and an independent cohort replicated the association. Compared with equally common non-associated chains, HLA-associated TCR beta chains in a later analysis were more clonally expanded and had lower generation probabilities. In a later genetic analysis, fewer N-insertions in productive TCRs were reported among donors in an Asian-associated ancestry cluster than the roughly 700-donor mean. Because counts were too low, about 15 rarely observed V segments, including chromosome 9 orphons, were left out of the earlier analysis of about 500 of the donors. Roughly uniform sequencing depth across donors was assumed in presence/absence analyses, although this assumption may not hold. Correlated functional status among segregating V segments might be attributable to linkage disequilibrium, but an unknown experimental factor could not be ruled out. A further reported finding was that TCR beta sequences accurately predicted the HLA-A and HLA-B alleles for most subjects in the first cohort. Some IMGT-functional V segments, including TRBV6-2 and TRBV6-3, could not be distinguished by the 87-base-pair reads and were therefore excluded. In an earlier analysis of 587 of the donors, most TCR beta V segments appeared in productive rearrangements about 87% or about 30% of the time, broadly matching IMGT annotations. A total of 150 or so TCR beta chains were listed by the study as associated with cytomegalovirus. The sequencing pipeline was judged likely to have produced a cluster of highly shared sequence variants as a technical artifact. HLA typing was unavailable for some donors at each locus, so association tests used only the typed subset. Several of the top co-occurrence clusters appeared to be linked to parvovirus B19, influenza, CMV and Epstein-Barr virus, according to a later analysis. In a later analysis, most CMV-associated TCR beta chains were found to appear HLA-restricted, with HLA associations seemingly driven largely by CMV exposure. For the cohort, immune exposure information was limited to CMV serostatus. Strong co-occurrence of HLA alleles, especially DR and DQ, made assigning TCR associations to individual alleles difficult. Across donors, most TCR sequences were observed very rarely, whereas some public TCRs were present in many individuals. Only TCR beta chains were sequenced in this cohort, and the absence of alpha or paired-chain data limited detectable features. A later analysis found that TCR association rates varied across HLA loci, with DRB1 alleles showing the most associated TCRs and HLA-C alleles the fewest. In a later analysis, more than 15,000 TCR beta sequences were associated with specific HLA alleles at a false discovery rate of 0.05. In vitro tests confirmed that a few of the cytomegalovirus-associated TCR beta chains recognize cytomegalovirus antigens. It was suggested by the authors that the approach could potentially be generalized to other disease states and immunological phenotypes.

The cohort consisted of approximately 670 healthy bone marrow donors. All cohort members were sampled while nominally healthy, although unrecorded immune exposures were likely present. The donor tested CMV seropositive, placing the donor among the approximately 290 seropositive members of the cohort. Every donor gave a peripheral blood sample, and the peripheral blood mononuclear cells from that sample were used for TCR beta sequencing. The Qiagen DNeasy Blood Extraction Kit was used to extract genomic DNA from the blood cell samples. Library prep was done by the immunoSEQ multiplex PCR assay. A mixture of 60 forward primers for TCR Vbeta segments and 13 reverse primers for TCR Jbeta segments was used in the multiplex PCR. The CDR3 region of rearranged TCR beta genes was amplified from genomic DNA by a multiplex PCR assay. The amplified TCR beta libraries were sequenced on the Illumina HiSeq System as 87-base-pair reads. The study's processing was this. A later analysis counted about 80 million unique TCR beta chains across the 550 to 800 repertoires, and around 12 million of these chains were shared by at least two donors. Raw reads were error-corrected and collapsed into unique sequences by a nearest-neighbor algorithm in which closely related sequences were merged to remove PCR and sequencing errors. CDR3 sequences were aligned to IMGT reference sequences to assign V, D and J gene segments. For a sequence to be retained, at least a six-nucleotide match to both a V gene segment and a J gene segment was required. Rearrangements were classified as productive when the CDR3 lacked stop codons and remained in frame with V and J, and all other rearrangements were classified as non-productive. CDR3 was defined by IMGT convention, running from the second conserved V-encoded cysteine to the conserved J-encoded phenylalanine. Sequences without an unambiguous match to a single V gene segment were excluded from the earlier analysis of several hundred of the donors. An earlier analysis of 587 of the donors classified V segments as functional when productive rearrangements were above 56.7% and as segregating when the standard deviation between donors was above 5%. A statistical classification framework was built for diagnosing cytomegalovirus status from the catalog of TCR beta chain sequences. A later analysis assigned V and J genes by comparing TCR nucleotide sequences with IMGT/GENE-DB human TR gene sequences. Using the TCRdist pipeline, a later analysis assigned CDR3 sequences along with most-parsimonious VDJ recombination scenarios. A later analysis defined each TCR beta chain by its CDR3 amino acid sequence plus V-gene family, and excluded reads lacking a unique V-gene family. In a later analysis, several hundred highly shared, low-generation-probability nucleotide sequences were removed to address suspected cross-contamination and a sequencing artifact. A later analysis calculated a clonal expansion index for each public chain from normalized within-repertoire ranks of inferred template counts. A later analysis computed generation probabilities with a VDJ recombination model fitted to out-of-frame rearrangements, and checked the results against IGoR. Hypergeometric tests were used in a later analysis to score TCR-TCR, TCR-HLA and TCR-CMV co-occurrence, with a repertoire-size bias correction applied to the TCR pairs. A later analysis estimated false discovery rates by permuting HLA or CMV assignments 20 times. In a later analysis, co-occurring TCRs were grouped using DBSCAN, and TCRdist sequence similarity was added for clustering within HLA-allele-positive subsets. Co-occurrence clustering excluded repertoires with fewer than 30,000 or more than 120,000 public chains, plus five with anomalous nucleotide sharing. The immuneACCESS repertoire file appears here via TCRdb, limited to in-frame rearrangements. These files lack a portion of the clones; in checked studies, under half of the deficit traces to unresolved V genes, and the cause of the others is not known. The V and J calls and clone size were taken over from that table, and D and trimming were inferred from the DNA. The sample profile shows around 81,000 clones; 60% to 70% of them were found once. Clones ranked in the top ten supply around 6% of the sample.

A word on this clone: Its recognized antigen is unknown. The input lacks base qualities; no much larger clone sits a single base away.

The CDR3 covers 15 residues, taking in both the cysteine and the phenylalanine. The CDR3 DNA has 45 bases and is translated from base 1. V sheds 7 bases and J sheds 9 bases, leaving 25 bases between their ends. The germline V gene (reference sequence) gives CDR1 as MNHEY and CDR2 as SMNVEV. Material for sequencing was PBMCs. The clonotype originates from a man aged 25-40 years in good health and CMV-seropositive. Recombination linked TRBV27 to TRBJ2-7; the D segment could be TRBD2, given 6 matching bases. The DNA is TGTGCCAGCACCAATACCGCACGGGGGACCGAGCTGCAGTACTTC. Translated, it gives CASTNTARGTELQYF.